Here is one T cell receptor beta chain with its context. The sample is drawn from a study of blood T cell repertoires in COVID-19. Study-wide background: The study drew acute and convalescent COVID-19 samples from the United States, Italy and Spain.

Participant ages covered roughly 18 to 89 years across 24 US areas. The CDR3 loop spans 14 amino acids. Germline assignment: CDR1 LNHDA and CDR2 SQIVND (reference sequence). J gave up 1 base and V 6 bases, and 2 bases lay outside the gene matches. Libraries were prepared by immunoSEQ multiplex PCR; TCRdb keeps only in-frame clonotypes and omits some of them. This table holds a few hundred thousand clones, approximately 85% found once. This chain connects TRBV19 to TRBJ2-2; 7 bases agree with TRBD1. This sequence originates from a woman aged 25 to 39 who had recovered from COVID-19. Material for sequencing was PBMCs or T cells enriched from blood (not recorded which). This CDR3 reads CASRQGLNTGELFF. The CDR3 DNA reads as TGTGCCAGTAGACAGGGGCTGAACACCGGGGAGCTGTTTTTT.